In its sample, the clone carrying this T cell receptor beta chain was seen many times. The data are from a study of identical twins. MiXCR was run by TCRdb on the 5' RACE reads, yielding one entry per CDR3 protein. The top ten hold under 2% of the sample, which has approximately 670,000 distinct CDR3 sequences, approximately 6% seen once. The V and J ends lost 3 bases and 11 bases, in that order; junction bases with no gene match: 9. This CDR3 has 16 amino acids. Looked up from germline, CDR1 is SEHNR and CDR2 is FQNEAQ (reference sequence). V usage is TRBV7-9 and J usage is TRBJ2-1, with TRBD2 matching 14 bases. Sequenced: naive T cells sorted from blood. The sequence was collected from a man between 18 and 29 years old in good health. The CDR3 DNA sequence: TGTGCCAGCAGCTTCTCCGGGACTAGCGGGAGTAAGAAGCAGTTCTTC. As protein: CASSFSGTSGSKKQFF.